This TCR beta chain was recorded in a study of blood T cell repertoires in COVID-19. Background on the study: Both acute and convalescent COVID-19 samples were obtained from the United States, Italy and Spain. PBMCs, B-cell-depleted T cells, or T cells provided the cDNA or gDNA that made up the material.

In the original workflow: The authors estimated nucleated cell counts from reference gene primer amplification. TCRdb's copy holds only in-frame clones and misses some; the assay was immunoSEQ multiplex PCR. V, J and clone size are those of that table, while D and trimming were read from the DNA. The data contain 150,000 or so clones, 75% to 85% of them singletons. Per the germline V gene, CDR1 is ENHRY and CDR2 is SYGVKD. The CDR3 has 16 amino acids. The V segment lost 6 bases and the J segment 10 bases; nucleotides outside the gene matches: 12. Sequencing used peripheral blood. This chain links TRBV10-3 with TRBJ2-1, with TRBD2 matching over 13 bases. This clonotype originated in a woman between 45 and 60 years old in a cohort sampled during active or convalescent COVID-19. In DNA, the CDR3 is TGTGCCATCAGACGCTCCGGGACTAGCGGGGTGGACGAGCAGTTCTTC. Protein product: CAIRRSGTSGVDEQFF.